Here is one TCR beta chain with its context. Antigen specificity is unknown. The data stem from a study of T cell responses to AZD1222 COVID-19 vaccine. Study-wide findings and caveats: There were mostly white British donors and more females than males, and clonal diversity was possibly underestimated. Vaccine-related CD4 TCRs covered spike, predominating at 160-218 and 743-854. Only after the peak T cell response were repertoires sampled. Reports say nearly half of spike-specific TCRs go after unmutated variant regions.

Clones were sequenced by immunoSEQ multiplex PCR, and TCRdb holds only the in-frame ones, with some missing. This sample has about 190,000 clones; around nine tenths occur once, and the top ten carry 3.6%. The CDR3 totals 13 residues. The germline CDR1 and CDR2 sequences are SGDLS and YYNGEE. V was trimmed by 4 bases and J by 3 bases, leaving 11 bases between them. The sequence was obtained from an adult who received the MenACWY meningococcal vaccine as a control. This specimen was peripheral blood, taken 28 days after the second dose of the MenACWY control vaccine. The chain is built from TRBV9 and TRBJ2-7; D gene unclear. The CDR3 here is CASSSDGFYEQYF. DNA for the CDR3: TGTGCCAGCAGCTCGGACGGGTTCTACGAGCAGTACTTC.